One sample yielded the 2 T cell receptor beta chains listed below, sequenced in a study of blood T cell repertoires in COVID-19. Some clones are missing from TCRdb's copy, which holds only in-frame ones; the method was immunoSEQ multiplex PCR. This sample has 70,000 to 95,000 clones, with almost 85% found just once. Source material: peripheral blood. These receptor sequences come from a human donor in a cohort sampled during active COVID-19.

This clone was seen once. The chain is built from TRBV7-9 and TRBJ1-2; D is unclear. The CDR3 sequence is 14 residues long. The germline CDR1 and CDR2 sequences are SEHNR and FQNEAQ (reference sequence). Trimming shortened V by 5 bases and J by 4 bases, and 14 bases separated the two germline ends. In nucleotides, the CDR3 is TGTGCCAGCAGCCCCGAGGGCAGCCTCTATGGCTACACCTTC. Translating gives CASSPEGSLYGYTF.

The chain uses TRBV5-1 and TRBJ2-7; 9 nucleotides align to TRBD1. V was pared by 4 bases and J by 6 bases, with 8 bases of the junction left unmatched. This CDR3 is 14 amino acids long. Germline V gene sequence: CDR1 SGHRS, CDR2 YFSETQ. CDR3 protein: CASSSGGTGPEQYF. The CDR3 coding sequence is TGCGCCAGCAGCAGCGGCGGGACAGGGCCCGAGCAGTACTTC.